This T cell receptor beta chain comes out of a study of T cell responses to AZD1222 COVID-19 vaccine. Germline values: CDR1 LGHNA, CDR2 YNFKEQ. The J segment lost 3 bases and the V segment lost 4 bases, leaving 9 bases of the junction unmatched. The CDR3 loop spans 19 amino acids. To note about this clone: Its antigen is currently unknown.

General study results and limits: With two AZD1222 doses given, Spike-specific TCR breadth and depth both rose. White British people made up most donors, females outnumbered males, and clonal diversity was possibly underestimated. It was only after the peak T cell response that any repertoires were sampled.

Here immunoSEQ multiplex PCR was the method, and the copy in TCRdb shows in-frame clones only, minus some. The table has 85,000 to 120,000 clones, about 88% seen once; the top ten hold more than 4.5%. The clonotype comes from an adult in good health. The source was peripheral blood, collected on day 0 of AZD1222 vaccination. V usage is TRBV4-2 and J usage is TRBJ2-1; 16 bases fit TRBD2. The CDR3 region is CASSLGLAGGPNIYNEQFF. CDR3 nucleotides: TGTGCCAGCAGCCTGGGACTAGCGGGAGGGCCAAACATCTACAATGAGCAGTTCTTC.